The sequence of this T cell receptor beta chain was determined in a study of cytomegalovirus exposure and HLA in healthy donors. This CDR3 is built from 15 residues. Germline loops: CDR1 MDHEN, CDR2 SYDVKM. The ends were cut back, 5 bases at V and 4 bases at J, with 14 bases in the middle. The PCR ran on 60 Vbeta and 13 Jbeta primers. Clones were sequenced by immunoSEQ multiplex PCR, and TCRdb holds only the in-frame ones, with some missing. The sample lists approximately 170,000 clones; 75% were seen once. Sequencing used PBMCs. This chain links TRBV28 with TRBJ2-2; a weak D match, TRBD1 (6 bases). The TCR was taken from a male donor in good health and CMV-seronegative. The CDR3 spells CASSPAGTSTGELFF. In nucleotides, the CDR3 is TGTGCCAGCAGTCCAGCCGGGACAAGCACCGGGGAGCTGTTTTTT.